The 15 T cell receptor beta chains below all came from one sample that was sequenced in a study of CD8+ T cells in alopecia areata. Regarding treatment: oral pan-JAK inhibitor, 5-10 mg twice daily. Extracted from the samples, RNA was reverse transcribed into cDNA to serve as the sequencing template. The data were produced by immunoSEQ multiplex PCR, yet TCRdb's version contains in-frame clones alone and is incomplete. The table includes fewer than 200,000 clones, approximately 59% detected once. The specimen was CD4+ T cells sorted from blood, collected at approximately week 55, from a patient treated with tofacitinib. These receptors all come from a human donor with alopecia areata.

The CDR3 sequence is CASSPPTIRYEQYF. CDR3 nucleotide sequence: TGTGCCAGCTCACCACCGACGATCCGGTACGAGCAGTACTTC. The chain combines TRBV18 with TRBJ2-7, with no clear D. The CDR3 extends over 14 amino acids. Germline V gene sequence: CDR1 KGHSH, CDR2 LQKENI. V lost 0 bases to trimming and J lost 4 bases, with 10 bases between them. Full variable domain (missing parts from reference TRBV18 and TRBJ2-7): NAGVMQNPRHLVRRRGQEARLRCSPMKGHSHVYWYRQLPEEGLKFMVYLQKENIIDESGMPKERFSAEFPKEGPSILRIQQVVRGDSAAYFCASSPPTIRYEQYFGPGTRLTVT.

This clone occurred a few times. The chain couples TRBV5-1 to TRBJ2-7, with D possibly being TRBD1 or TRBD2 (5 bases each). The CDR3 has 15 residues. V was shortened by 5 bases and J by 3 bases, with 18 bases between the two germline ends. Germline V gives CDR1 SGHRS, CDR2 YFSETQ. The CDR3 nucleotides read TGCGCCAGCAGAATGGGATTCGGGGACGGCTACGAGCAGTACTTC. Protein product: CASRMGFGDGYEQYF.

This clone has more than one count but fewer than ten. DNA of the CDR3: TGCAGCGGACGCGGGACTCTTACAGATACGCAGTATTTT. Protein sequence: CSGRGTLTDTQYF. The J gene is TRBJ2-3, the V gene TRBV29-1; weak D call: TRBD2 (6 bases). Deletions cut 7 bases from V and 3 bases from J, with 14 bases between. CDR3 length: 13 amino acids. The germline V gene has CDR1 SQVTM and CDR2 ANQGSEA.

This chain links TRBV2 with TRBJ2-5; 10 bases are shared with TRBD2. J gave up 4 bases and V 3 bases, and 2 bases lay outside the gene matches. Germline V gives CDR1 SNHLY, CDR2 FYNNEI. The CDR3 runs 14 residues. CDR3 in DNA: TGTGCCAGCAGTGATCCTAGCGGGGGAGAGACCCAGTACTTC. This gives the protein CASSDPSGGETQYF.

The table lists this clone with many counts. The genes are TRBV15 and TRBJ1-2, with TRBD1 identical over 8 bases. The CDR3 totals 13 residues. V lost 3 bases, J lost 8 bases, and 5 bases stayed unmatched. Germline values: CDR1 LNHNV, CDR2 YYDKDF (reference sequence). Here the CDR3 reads CATSRRTGQGYTF. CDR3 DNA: TGTGCCACCAGCAGGCGGACAGGGCAGGGCTACACCTTC.

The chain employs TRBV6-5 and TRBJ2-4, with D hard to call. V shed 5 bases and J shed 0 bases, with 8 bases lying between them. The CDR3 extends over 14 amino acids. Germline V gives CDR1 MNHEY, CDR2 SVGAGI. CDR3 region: CASSVHGAKNIQYF. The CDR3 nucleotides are TGTGCCAGCAGTGTACACGGAGCCAAAAACATTCAGTACTTC.

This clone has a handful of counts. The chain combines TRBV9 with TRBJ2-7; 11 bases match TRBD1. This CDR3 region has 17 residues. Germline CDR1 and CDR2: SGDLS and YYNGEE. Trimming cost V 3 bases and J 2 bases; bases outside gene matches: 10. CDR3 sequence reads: CASSDGQDRGRTYEQYF. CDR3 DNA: TGTGCCAGCAGCGATGGACAGGACAGGGGGCGAACCTACGAGCAGTACTTC.

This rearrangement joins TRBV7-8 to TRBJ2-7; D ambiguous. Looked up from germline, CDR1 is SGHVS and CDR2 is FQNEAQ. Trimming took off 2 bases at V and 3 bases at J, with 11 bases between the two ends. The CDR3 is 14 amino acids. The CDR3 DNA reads TGTGCCAGCAGCTTACGGTCAGAAAACTACGAGCAGTACTTC. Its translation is CASSLRSENYEQYF. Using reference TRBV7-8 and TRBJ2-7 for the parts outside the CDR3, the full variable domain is GAGVSQSPRYKVAKRGQDVALRCDPISGHVSLFWYQQALGQGPEFLTYFQNEAQLDKSGLPSDRFFAERPEGSVSTLKIQRTQQEDSAVYLCASSLRSENYEQYFGPGTRLTVT.

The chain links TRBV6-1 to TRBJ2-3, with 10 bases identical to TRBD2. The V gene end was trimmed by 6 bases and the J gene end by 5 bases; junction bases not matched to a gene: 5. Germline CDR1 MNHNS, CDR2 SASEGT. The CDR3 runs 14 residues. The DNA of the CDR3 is TGTGCCAGCAGCCTAGCGGGGGTGAAAGATACGCAGTATTTT. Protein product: CASSLAGVKDTQYF.

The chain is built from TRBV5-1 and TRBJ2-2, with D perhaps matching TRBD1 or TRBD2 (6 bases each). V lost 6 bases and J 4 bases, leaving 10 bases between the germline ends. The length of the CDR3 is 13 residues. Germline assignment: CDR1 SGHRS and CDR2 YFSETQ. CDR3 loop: CASNRDFTGELFF. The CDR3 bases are TGCGCCAGCAACAGGGACTTCACCGGGGAGCTGTTTTTT.

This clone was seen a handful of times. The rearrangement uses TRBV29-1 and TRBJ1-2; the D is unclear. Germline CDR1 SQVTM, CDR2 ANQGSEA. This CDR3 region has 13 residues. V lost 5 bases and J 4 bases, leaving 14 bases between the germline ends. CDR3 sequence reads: CSVSEAASYGYTF. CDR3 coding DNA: TGCAGCGTTAGCGAGGCAGCATCCTATGGCTACACCTTC.

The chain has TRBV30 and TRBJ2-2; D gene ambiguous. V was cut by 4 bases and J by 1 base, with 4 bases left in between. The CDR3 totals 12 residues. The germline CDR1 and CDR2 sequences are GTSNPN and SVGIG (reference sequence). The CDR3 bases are TGTGCCTGGAACGGGAACACCGGGGAGCTGTTTTTT. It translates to CAWNGNTGELFF.

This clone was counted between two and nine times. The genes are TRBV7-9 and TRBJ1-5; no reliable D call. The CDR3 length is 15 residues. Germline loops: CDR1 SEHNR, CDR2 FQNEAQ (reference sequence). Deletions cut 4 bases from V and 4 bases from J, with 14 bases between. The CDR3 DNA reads TGTGCCAGCAGCTATGCGTGGGGAGGGAATCAGCCCCAGCATTTT. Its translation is CASSYAWGGNQPQHF.

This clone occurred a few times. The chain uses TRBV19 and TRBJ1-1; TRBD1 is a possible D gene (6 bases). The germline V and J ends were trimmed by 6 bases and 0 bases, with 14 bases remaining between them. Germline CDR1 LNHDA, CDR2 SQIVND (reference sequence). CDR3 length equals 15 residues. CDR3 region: CASRVSDSMNTEAFF. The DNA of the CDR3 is TGTGCCAGTAGAGTCTCGGACAGCATGAACACTGAAGCTTTCTTT. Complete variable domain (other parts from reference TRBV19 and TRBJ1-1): DGGITQSPKYLFRKEGQNVTLSCEQNLNHDAMYWYRQDPGQGLRLIYYSQIVNDFQKGDIAEGYSVSREKKESFPLTVTSAQKNPTAFYLCASRVSDSMNTEAFFGQGTRLTVV.

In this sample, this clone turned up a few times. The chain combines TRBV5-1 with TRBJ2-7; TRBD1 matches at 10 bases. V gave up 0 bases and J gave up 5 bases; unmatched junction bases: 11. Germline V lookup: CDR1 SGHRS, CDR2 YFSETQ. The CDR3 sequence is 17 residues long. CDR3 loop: CASSLDGPGQGRHEQYF. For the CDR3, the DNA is TGCGCCAGCAGCTTGGATGGCCCGGGACAGGGGAGACACGAGCAGTACTTC.